Below, one T cell receptor beta chain is given with its context. Its antigen is still unknown. This specimen belongs to a study of cytomegalovirus exposure and HLA in healthy donors. The method was immunoSEQ multiplex PCR; TCRdb's version includes in-frame clones alone and lacks a portion of them. Of about 220,000 clones detected, over 80% appear once; the ten largest clones hold more than 1%. The germline V and J ends were trimmed by 2 bases and 2 bases, with 16 bases remaining between them. The CDR3 has 17 residues. Per the germline V gene, CDR1 is SNHLY and CDR2 is FYNNEI. Study-wide results and caveats: Altogether, around 160 TCR beta chains were recorded as cytomegalovirus-associated.

V gene TRBV2 combines with J gene TRBJ2-1; perhaps TRBD2 as D (7 bases). Sequencing was performed on PBMCs. This receptor was taken from a woman aged 18 to 35 in good health and CMV-seronegative. The CDR3 reads CASSELSIGGPYNEQFF. The CDR3 bases are TGTGCCAGCAGTGAATTAAGTATCGGGGGGCCCTACAATGAGCAGTTCTTC.